Reported below is one T cell receptor (beta chain). Its antigen is unidentified. Prepared libraries of TCR beta cDNA carried unique molecular identifiers. MiXCR, run by TCRdb on the PCR reads, gives a single entry per CDR3 protein. The table shows roughly 670,000 distinct CDR3 sequences, with 59% occurring only once. This specimen comes from a study of post-analysis software for immune sequencing data. Study-level points and caveats: The study found significantly lower normalized Chao1 diversity in multiple sclerosis patients than in controls.

The sample consisted of blood. This TCR was sampled from a girl aged 2-10 years with multiple sclerosis.

The CDR3 loop is CASRLTGVTEAFF. The CDR3 DNA reads TGTGCCAGTAGACTTACAGGGGTGACTGAAGCTTTCTTT. J is TRBJ1-1 and V is TRBV19; 7 nucleotides align to TRBD1. Germline loops: CDR1 LNHDA, CDR2 SQIVND (reference sequence). The V and J ends lost 6 bases and 5 bases, in that order; junction bases with no gene match: 6. This CDR3 comprises 13 residues.